This T cell receptor beta chain emerged from a study of blood T cells in healthy people across ages. Findings and caveats of the study: One million T cells yielded diversity estimates that were considered underestimates. Unknown CMV status may confound age-related changes in expanded clones.

A sample-barcoded 5' primer and a J-beta primer mix were used in a second PCR of roughly 7 to 12 cycles. TCRdb independently ran MiXCR on the 5' RACE reads; one entry per CDR3 protein. The sample holds 1.5 million or so distinct CDR3 sequences; around two fifths are singletons and the top ten take roughly 7.7%. In its sample, this clonotype was seen a few times. Its target is unknown. CDR3 length: 18 residues. The germline CDR1 and CDR2 sequences are MDHEN and SYDVKM. The trim removed 2 bases at V and 4 bases at J, leaving 8 bases unmatched. This TCR was sampled from a woman aged 18-29 years in good health. The sequenced sample was blood. The V gene is TRBV28, the J gene TRBJ2-2; TRBD2 matches at 12 bases. This CDR3 reads CASSLRTSGATPTGELFF. In nucleotides, the CDR3 is TGTGCCAGCAGTTTAAGGACTAGCGGGGCCACCCCCACCGGGGAGCTGTTTTTT.